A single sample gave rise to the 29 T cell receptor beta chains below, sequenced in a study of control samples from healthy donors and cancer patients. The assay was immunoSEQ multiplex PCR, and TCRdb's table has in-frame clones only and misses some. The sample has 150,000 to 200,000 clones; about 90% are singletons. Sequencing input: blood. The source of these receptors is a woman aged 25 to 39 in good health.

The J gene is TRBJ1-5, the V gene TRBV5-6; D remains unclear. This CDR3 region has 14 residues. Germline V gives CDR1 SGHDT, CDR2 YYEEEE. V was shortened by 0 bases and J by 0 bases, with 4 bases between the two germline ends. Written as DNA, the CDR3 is TGTGCCAGCAGCTTGGACAGTAGCAATCAGCCCCAGCATTTT. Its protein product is CASSLDSSNQPQHF.

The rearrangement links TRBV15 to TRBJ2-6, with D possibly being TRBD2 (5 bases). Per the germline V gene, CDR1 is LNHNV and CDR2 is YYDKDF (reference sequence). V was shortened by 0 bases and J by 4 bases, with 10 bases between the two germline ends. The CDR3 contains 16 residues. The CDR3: CATSRDRGSGANVLTF. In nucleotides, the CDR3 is TGTGCCACCAGCAGAGATCGAGGGTCCGGGGCCAACGTCCTGACTTTC.

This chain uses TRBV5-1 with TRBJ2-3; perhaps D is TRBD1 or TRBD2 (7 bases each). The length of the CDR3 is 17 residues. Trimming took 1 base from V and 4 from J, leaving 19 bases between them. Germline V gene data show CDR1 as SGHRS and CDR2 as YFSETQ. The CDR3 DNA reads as TGCGCCAGCAGCTTGTCGTTCGGGGGAGGGGGCGCAGATACGCAGTATTTT. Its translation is CASSLSFGGGGADTQYF. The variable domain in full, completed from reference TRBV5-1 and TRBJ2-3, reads KAGVTQTPRYLIKTRGQQVTLSCSPISGHRSVSWYQQTPGQGLQFLFEYFSETQRNKGNFPGRFSGRQFSNSRSEMNVSTLELGDSALYLCASSLSFGGGGADTQYFGPGTRLTVL.

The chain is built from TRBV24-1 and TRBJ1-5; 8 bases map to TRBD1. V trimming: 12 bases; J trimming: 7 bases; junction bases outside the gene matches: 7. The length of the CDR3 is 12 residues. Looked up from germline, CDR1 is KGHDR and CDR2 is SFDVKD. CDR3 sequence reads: CAGQGPGQPQHF. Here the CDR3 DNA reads TGTGCCGGACAGGGCCCGGGGCAGCCCCAGCATTTT.

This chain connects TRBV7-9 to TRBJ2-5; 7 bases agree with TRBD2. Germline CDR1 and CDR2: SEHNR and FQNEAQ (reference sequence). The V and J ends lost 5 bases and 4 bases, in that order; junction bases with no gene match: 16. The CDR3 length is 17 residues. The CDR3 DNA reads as TGTGCCAGCAGCCCCTCGGCTGGCGGGGGTTTAGGAGAGACCCAGTACTTC. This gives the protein CASSPSAGGGLGETQYF.

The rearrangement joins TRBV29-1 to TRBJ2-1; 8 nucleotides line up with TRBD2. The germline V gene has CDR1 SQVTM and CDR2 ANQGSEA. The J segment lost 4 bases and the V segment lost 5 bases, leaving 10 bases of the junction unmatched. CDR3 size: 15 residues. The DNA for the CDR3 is TGCAGCGTTCGCCCGGGACTAGGGGGTTACAATGAGCAGTTCTTC. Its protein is CSVRPGLGGYNEQFF.

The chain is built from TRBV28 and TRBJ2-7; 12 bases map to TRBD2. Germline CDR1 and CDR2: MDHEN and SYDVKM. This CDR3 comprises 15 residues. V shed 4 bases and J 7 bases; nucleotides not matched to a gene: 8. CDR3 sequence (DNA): TGTGCCAGCAGTTATAGACTAGCGGGAGTTGGAGAGCAGTACTTC. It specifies CASSYRLAGVGEQYF.

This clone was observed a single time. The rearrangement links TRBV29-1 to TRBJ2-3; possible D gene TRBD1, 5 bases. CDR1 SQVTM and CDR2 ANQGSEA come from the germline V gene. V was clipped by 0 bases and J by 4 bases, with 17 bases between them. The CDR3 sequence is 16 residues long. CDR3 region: CSVEDRLIQGADTQYF. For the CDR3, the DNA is TGCAGCGTTGAAGATAGGCTTATTCAAGGGGCAGATACGCAGTATTTT.

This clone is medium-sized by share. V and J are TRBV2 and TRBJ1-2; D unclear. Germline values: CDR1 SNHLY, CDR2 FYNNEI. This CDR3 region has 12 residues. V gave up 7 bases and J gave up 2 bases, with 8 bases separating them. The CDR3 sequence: CASTDSNYGYTF. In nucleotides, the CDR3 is TGTGCCAGCACGGACTCAAACTATGGCTACACCTTC.

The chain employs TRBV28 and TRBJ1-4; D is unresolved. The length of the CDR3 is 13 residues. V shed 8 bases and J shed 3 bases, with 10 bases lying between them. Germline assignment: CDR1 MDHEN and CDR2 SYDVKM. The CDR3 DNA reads TGTGCCAGCCGGCGGGGTCCTAATGAAAAACTGTTTTTT. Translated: CASRRGPNEKLFF. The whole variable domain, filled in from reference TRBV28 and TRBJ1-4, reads DVKVTQSSRYLVKRTGEKVFLECVQDMDHENMFWYRQDPGLGLRLIYFSYDVKMKEKGDIPEGYSVSREKKERFSLILESASTNQTSMYLCASRRGPNEKLFFGSGTQLSVL.

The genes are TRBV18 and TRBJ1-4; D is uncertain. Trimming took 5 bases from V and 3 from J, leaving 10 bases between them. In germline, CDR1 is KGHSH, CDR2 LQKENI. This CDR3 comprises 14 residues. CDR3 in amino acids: CASSGGGANEKLFF. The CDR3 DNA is TGTGCCAGCTCAGGTGGCGGGGCTAATGAAAAACTGTTTTTT.

The DNA for the CDR3 is TGTGCCAGCCCAAGGGGATTCTACGAGCAGTACTTC. Protein sequence: CASPRGFYEQYF. This chain connects TRBV12-1 to TRBJ2-7; TRBD1, the D gene given by the table, was not confirmed from the DNA. TRBV12-1 is a pseudogene locus. The CDR3 sequence is 12 residues long.

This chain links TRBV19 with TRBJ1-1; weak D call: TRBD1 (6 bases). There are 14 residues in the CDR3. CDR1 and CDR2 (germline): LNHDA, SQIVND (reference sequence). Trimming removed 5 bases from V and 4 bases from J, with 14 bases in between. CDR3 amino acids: CASSQDRLFTEAFF. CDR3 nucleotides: TGTGCCAGTAGTCAGGACAGATTATTCACTGAAGCTTTCTTT.

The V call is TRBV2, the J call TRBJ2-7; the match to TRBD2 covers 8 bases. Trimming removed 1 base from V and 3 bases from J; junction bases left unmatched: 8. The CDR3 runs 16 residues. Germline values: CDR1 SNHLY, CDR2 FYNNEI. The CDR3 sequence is CASSEDWPGGDYEQYF. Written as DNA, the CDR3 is TGTGCCAGCAGTGAAGACTGGCCGGGGGGGGACTACGAGCAGTACTTC. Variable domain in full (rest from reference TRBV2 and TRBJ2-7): EPEVTQTPSHQVTQMGQEVILRCVPISNHLYFYWYRQILGQKVEFLVSFYNNEISEKSEIFDDQFSVERPDGSNFTLKIRSTKLEDSAMYFCASSEDWPGGDYEQYFGPGTRLTVT.

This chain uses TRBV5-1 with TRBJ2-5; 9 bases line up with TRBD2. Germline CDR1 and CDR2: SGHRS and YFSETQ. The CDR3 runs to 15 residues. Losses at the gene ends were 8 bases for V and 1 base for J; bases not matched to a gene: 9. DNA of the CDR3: TGCGCCAGAACGGGACTAGCCAAACCCCAAGAGACCCAGTACTTC. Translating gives CARTGLAKPQETQYF. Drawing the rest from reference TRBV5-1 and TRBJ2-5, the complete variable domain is KAGVTQTPRYLIKTRGQQVTLSCSPISGHRSVSWYQQTPGQGLQFLFEYFSETQRNKGNFPGRFSGRQFSNSRSEMNVSTLELGDSALYLCARTGLAKPQETQYFGPGTRLLVL.

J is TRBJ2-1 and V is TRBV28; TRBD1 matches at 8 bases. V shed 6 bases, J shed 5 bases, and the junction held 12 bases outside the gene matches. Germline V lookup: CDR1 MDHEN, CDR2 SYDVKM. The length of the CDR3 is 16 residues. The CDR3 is CASRGVRDRRNNEQFF. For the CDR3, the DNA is TGTGCCAGCAGGGGGGTCCGGGACAGGCGTAACAATGAGCAGTTCTTC.

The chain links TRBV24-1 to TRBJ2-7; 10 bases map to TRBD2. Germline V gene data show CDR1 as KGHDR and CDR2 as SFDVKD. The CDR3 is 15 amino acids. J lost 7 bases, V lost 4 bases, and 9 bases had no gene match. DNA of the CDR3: TGTGCCACCAGTGAAGCGGGAGGGCCCCCGCGGGAGCAGTACTTC. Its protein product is CATSEAGGPPREQYF.

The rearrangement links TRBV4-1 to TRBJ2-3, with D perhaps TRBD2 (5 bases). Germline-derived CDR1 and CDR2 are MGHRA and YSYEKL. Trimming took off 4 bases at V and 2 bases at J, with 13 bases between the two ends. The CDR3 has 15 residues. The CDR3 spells CASSPPQRNTDTQYF. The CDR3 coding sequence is TGCGCCAGCAGCCCCCCACAGCGGAACACAGATACGCAGTATTTT.

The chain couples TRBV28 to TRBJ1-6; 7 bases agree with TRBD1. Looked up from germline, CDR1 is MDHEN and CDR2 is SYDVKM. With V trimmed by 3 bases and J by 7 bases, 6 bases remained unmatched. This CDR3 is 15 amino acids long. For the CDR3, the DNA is TGTGCCAGCAGTTTTAGACAGGGTAACAATTCACCCCTCCACTTT. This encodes CASSFRQGNNSPLHF.

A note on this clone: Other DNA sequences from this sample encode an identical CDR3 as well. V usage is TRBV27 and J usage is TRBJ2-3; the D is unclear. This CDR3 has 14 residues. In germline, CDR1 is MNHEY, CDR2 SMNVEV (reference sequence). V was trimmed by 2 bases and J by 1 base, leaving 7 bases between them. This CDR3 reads CASSLGQGTDTQYF. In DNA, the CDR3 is TGTGCCAGCAGTTTAGGGCAAGGCACAGATACGCAGTATTTT.

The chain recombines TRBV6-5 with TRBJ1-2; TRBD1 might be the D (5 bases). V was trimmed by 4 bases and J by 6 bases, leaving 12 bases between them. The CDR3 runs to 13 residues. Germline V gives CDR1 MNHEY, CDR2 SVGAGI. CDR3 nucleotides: TGTGCCAGCAGTTCCACGACAGCAGATGGCTACACCTTC. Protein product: CASSSTTADGYTF.

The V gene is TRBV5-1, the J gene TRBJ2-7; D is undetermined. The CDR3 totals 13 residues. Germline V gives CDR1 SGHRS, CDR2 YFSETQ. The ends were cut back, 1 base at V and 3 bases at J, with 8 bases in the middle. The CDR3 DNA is TGCGCCAGCAGCTTGCAGGACCTCTACGAGCAGTACTTC. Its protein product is CASSLQDLYEQYF.

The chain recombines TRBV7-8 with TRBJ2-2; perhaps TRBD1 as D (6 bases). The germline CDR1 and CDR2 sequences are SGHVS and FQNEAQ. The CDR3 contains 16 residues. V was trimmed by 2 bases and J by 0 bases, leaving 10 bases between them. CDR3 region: CASSLIQGTNTGELFF. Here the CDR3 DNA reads TGTGCCAGCAGCTTAATACAGGGAACGAACACCGGGGAGCTGTTTTTT.

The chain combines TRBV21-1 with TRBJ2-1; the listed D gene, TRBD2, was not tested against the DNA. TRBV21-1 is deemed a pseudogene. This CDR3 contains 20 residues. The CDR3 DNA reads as TGTGCCAGCAGCACACGGACTAGCGGGAGCCATCATCGCTTTTACGGGGAGCAGTTCTTC. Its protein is CASSTRTSGSHHRFYGEQFF.

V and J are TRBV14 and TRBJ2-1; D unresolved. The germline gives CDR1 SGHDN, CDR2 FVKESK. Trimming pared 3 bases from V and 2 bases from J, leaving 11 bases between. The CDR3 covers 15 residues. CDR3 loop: CASSQGTVPYNEQFF. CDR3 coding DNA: TGTGCCAGCAGCCAGGGCACAGTACCCTACAATGAGCAGTTCTTC.

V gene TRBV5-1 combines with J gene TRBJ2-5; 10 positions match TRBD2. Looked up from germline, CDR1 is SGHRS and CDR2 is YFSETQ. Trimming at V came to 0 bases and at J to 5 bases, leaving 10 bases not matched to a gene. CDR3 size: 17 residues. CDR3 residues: CASSLDPTSGYNETQYF. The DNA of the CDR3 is TGCGCCAGCAGCTTGGACCCGACTAGCGGGTACAACGAGACCCAGTACTTC.

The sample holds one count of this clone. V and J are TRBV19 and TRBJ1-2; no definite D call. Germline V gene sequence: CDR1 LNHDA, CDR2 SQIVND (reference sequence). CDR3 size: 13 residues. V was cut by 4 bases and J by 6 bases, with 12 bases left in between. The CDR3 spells CASSTTQVDGYTF. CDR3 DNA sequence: TGTGCCAGTAGTACAACTCAAGTGGATGGCTACACCTTC.

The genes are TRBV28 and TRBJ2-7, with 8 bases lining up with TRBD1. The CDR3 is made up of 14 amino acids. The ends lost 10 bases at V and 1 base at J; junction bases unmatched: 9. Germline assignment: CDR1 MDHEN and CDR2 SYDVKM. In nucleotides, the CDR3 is TGTGCCACCAGGACAGGGATCAATTCCTACGAGCAGTACTTC. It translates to CATRTGINSYEQYF.

Here the CDR3 reads CASTLSRGSFGTIYF. The CDR3 DNA reads as TGTGCCAGCACCCTGTCCAGGGGAAGCTTTGGCACCATATATTTT. The rearrangement links TRBV28 to TRBJ1-3, with TRBD1 as a possible D gene (6 bases). The V gene lost 7 bases and the J gene lost 9 bases, with 22 bases spanning the gap. CDR1 MDHEN and CDR2 SYDVKM come from the germline V gene. The CDR3 runs 15 residues.